The source of this T cell receptor beta chain is a study of T cells in Graves' hyperthyroidism and ophthalmopathy (dated by TCRdb to the late 2010s). For the study in its entirety: Peripheral blood samples were taken at initial diagnosis, before any treatment was given. In addition, the study compared T-cell repertoires in thyroid tissue and in blood from roughly six Graves' hyperthyroidism patients. To identify distinguishing TCR V-J signatures, a discovery cohort of 100 or so patients was used, comprising 40 to 45 with Graves' ophthalmopathy and about 59 with stable Graves' hyperthyroidism. Whether ophthalmopathy could be predicted prospectively was tested in an independent validation cohort made up of roughly 20 hyperthyroidism patients plus 17 patients who later progressed to ophthalmopathy. After sampling, hyperthyroidism patients received methimazole starting at 30 mg daily, and ophthalmopathy patients received high-dose intravenous methylprednisolone. The approximately 100 discovery patients were randomly split 7:3 into training and test sets. TCR Vbeta CDR3 sequencing of roughly 140 peripheral blood samples (fewer than 45 ophthalmopathy, 75 or so hyperthyroidism and some 17 progressor patients) is reported in the paper.

This clonotype occurred many times. Its antigen has not been determined. It has no much larger one-base neighbor in the sample; base qualities were not kept. The TCR beta CDR3 regions were amplified from RNA transcripts. A first-round RT-PCR of the TCR CDR3 used the HTBI primer set with the Qiagen OneStep RT-PCR kit. The libraries were constructed in a second round of multiplex PCR and then size-selected and purified. Libraries were sequenced paired-end with 100 bp reads on an Illumina HiSeq2000. As for the authors' bioinformatics: SOAPnuke was used to process the raw data, throwing out any read that contained adapters or uncalled bases, had a mean Phred below 15, or lacked an exact constant-primer or identifier match. High-quality paired reads were merged with COPE v1.2.5, and unique nucleotide sequences were defined as clonotypes. MiTCR v1.1 was used to align clonotypes to the IMGT TRBV, TRBD and TRBJ reference segments. Only V-J combinations with frequency above 0.0001, covering roughly 99% of repertoires, were analysed. The TCS score was defined as F50 (clonal expansion) divided by E x V (chaos), with BLOSUM62-based TCRdist calculated between CDR3 peptides within each V-J. Welch's t-statistics and random forest reduced 514 V-J features to some 14, which were used in a naive Bayes classifier (R e1071). TCRdb reprocessing: public reads trimmed at Q25 with fastp, clones called with MiXCR, in-frame beta chains kept. CDR3 protein sequences are deduplicated, and each keeps its most common genes and DNA. TCRdb assigned the V and J calls; the authors' analysis was not used. Here the sample has around 200,000 distinct CDR3 sequences; about a sixth occur a single time. The ten largest clones take up 25% to 30% of the sample.

Stable Graves' hyperthyroidism was defined as no progression to ophthalmopathy during 18 months of follow-up. Hyperthyroidism patients were newly diagnosed, had a disease duration of under 2 months, and were aged 18 to 65 years. The study excluded patients with uncontrolled infections, other autoimmune diseases, pregnancy or lactation. Diagnoses relied on clinical symptoms, serum thyroxine and TRAb, thyroid ultrasound and orbital computed tomography. Ficoll-Paque density gradient centrifugation was used to isolate PBMCs from 8.5 to 10 ml of fresh peripheral blood. Total RNA was extracted using Trizol reagent, and RNA quality was assessed on an Agilent 2100 Bioanalyzer. On the study overall, not on this receptor specifically: Most expanded thyroid clonotypes (frequency above 0.001) were also found in blood, which suggests that blood repertoires may mirror thyroid immune responses. A model built on a 13 V-J signature distinguished ophthalmopathy from stable hyperthyroidism, reaching about 88% sensitivity and about 81% specificity in cross-validation and 80%/75% in testing. In validation, the model predicted progression to ophthalmopathy with approximately 71% sensitivity and 72% to 75% specificity, a median of about 6 months before onset. No statistical method was used to set the sample size in advance, and investigators knew the group allocation.

This TCR was sampled from a woman aged 45 to 65 with Graves' hyperthyroidism. Sequenced material: blood.

The nucleotide sequence is TGTGCCAGCAGTGTGGCGGCTAGCGGAACCTACGAGCAGTACTTC. Its amino acids are CASSVAASGTYEQYF. The rearranged chain carries TRBV11-2 and TRBJ2-7, with 7 central nucleotides matching TRBD2. The V end gives up 6 bases and the J end 2 bases, leaving 10 bases in the junction not matched to a gene. The CDR3 numbers 15 residues from cysteine through phenylalanine. The DNA shown is the 45-base CDR3, in frame from base 1. CDR1 and CDR2 are read off the germline V gene as SGHAT and FQNNGV.